These 4 T cell receptor beta chains originate from one sample sequenced in a study of shared clonotypes between healthy human individuals. Naive-designated CD8 cells lacked CD45RO, were positively enriched for CCR7, and omitted terminally differentiated effector memory CD45RA+ cells. Assay used: immunoSEQ multiplex PCR; TCRdb lists only in-frame clones, some missing. Of about 2,100,000 clones in the sample, more than 85% were seen once. Sequenced sample: naive CD8+ T cells from PBMCs. The receptors derive from a man between 18 and 29 years old in good health. Some clones in this sample may be carry-over from other donors' samples.

This chain connects TRBV7-8 to TRBJ2-2; 13 nucleotides line up with TRBD2. Germline V CDR1 and CDR2: SGHVS, FQNEAQ. This CDR3 region has 17 residues. Germline trimming cut 6 bases from V and 7 bases from J; bases unmatched to any gene: 11. This CDR3 is CASSNPGLAGVLGELFF. CDR3 in DNA: TGTGCCAGCAGTAATCCAGGACTAGCGGGAGTCCTCGGGGAGCTGTTTTTT.

The chain is built from TRBV7-9 and TRBJ1-2, with D hard to call. CDR3 length: 13 residues. Trimming took 4 bases from V and 4 from J, leaving 10 bases between them. Looked up from germline, CDR1 is SEHNR and CDR2 is FQNEAQ (reference sequence). CDR3 residues: CASSSGPVYGYTF. The CDR3 coding sequence is TGTGCCAGCAGCTCGGGCCCCGTCTATGGCTACACCTTC.

The V gene is TRBV15, the J gene TRBJ2-7, with D possibly matching TRBD1 (5 bases). The V gene lost 3 bases and the J gene lost 3 bases, with 18 bases spanning the gap. The CDR3 loop spans 16 amino acids. The germline V gene encodes CDR1 LNHNV and CDR2 YYDKDF (reference sequence). CDR3: CATSSTQGNKIYEQYF. The CDR3 bases are TGTGCCACCAGCAGCACTCAGGGAAATAAAATCTACGAGCAGTACTTC.

This sequence joins TRBV29-1 and TRBJ1-1, with D maybe TRBD1 (5 bases). The V end lost 8 bases, the J end lost 4 bases, and 14 bases lay between the germline ends. Germline V gene sequence: CDR1 SQVTM, CDR2 ANQGSEA. The CDR3 loop spans 12 amino acids. CDR3: CSFRDRGTEAFF. The DNA for the CDR3 is TGCAGCTTCCGGGACCGGGGCACTGAAGCTTTCTTT.